Below are 24 T cell receptor beta chains sequenced from a single sample in a study of molecular identifiers for immune sequencing clone quantification. TCRdb processed the PCR reads anew with MiXCR; each CDR3 protein has one entry. The sample records 10,000 or so distinct CDR3 sequences, 15% to 20% being singletons. What was sequenced was naive CD8+ T cells from blood, with Jurkat cell RNA spiked in. Subset indicated: FACS-sorted CD8+CD4-CCR7+CD45RA+ naive T cells. These receptor sequences come from a human donor in good health. Some libraries in this study had Jurkat cell RNA spiked in.

This clonotype is labeled medium-sized. The rearrangement joins TRBV4-1 to TRBJ2-5; 10 nucleotides agree with TRBD2. This CDR3 spans 18 amino acids. V dropped 2 bases and J dropped 2; count of bases not matched to a gene: 11. Germline lookup yields CDR1 MGHRA and CDR2 YSYEKL. The CDR3 DNA sequence: TGCGCCAGCAGCCAAAGGCCCGCCGGGACTAGCGATCAAGAGACCCAGTACTTC. The encoded protein is CASSQRPAGTSDQETQYF.

This sequence joins TRBV7-2 and TRBJ2-1; no definite D call. Looked up from germline, CDR1 is SGHTA and CDR2 is FQGNSA. CDR3 size: 13 residues. The V and J ends lost 1 base and 6 bases respectively, with 7 bases between them. The DNA for the CDR3 is TGTGCCAGCAGCTTAGAGCTGGTCAATGAGCAGTTCTTC. As protein: CASSLELVNEQFF.

This clonotype occurred many times. The chain combines TRBV27 with TRBJ2-7; D unresolved. This CDR3 is 15 amino acids long. The germline V and J ends were trimmed by 2 bases and 7 bases, with 18 bases remaining between them. Germline lookup yields CDR1 MNHEY and CDR2 SMNVEV (reference sequence). The CDR3 loop is CASSLGSQPSREQYF. As DNA, the CDR3 is TGTGCCAGCAGTTTAGGTTCACAGCCGTCGAGGGAGCAGTACTTC.

In its sample, this clonotype was seen many times. The CDR3 DNA reads TGTGCCAGCTATGAACAGGGGCGAACTGATCAGCCCCAGCATTTT. Protein: CASYEQGRTDQPQHF. This chain connects TRBV28 to TRBJ1-5, with 7 positions matching TRBD1. CDR3 length: 15 amino acids. Germline CDR1 is MDHEN and CDR2 is SYDVKM. V shed 8 bases, J shed 5 bases, and the junction held 12 bases outside the gene matches.

As concerns this clonotype: It may be a read error: a sequence one base away is much more abundant. The conserved phenylalanine or tryptophan normally closing the CDR3 is absent here, so this likely arose from a read error. The rearrangement uses TRBV4-1 and TRBJ2-2, with 10 bases fitting TRBD2. The CDR3 has 15 amino acids. Trimming at V came to 0 bases and at J to 6 bases, leaving 1 base not matched to a gene. Germline V CDR1 and CDR2: MGHRA, YSYEKL. Here the CDR3 reads CASSQDGTSAGELFS. In DNA form, the CDR3 reads TGCGCCAGCAGCCAAGATGGGACTAGCGCCGGGGAGCTGTTTTCT.

In this sample, this clonotype turned up many times. V and J are TRBV4-1 and TRBJ1-1; tentatively, D is TRBD1 (5 bases). CDR1 and CDR2 (germline): MGHRA, YSYEKL. This CDR3 is built from 13 residues. V gave up 0 bases and J gave up 7 bases, with 9 bases separating them. The CDR3 region has the DNA TGCGCCAGCAGCCAAGAAGGGACCGATGAAGCTTTCTTT. Protein sequence: CASSQEGTDEAFF.

This clonotype showed up just a few times. The CDR3 reads CASSRLRTEGMNTEAFF. In nucleotides, the CDR3 is TGTGCCAGCAGCCGCTTGAGGACAGAGGGCATGAACACTGAAGCTTTCTTT. The chain is built from TRBV11-1 and TRBJ1-1, with D possibly matching TRBD1 (6 bases). Trimming pared 5 bases from V and 0 bases from J, leaving 19 bases between. The CDR3 runs 17 residues. The germline V gene has CDR1 SGHAT and CDR2 FQDESV (reference sequence).

This clonotype was observed a few times. This rearrangement joins TRBV27 to TRBJ1-5; D remains unclear. V lost 0 bases and J 4 bases, leaving 7 bases between the germline ends. This CDR3 region has 14 residues. Germline V gene data show CDR1 as MNHEY and CDR2 as SMNVEV (reference sequence). The CDR3 DNA follows: TGTGCCAGCAGTTTATCGGGGAGGAATCAGCCCCAGCATTTT. It is translated as CASSLSGRNQPQHF.

This clonotype is categorized as medium-sized. V is TRBV20-1 and J is TRBJ1-1; 7 nucleotides align to TRBD1. The CDR3 is 13 amino acids. The V segment lost 4 bases and the J segment 10 bases; nucleotides outside the gene matches: 12. Germline lookup yields CDR1 DFQATT and CDR2 SNEGSKA (reference sequence). CDR3 nucleotide sequence: TGCAGTGCTAAAGACAGGGATAGTAACTTAGCTTTCTTT. It encodes CSAKDRDSNLAFF.

About this clonotype itself: A read error may explain this, as a much larger clone is one base away. CDR3: CASSFLAGVADTQYF. CDR3 nucleotide sequence: TGTGCCAGCAGCTTTCTAGCGGGAGTGGCAGATACGCAGTATTTT. The chain uses TRBV11-2 and TRBJ2-3; 10 positions match TRBD2. The CDR3 runs 15 residues. The germline gives CDR1 SGHAT, CDR2 FQNNGV. The trim removed 3 bases at V and 4 bases at J, leaving 4 bases unmatched.

This chain links TRBV24-1 with TRBJ2-1, with 7 positions matching TRBD2. The J segment lost 7 bases and the V segment lost 0 bases, leaving 5 bases of the junction unmatched. CDR3 length: 15 residues. The germline gives CDR1 KGHDR, CDR2 SFDVKD. CDR3 DNA: TGTGCCACCAGTGATTTGGAGGGAGGGCCAAATGAGCAGTTCTTC. Translating it yields CATSDLEGGPNEQFF.

In its sample, this clonotype is medium-sized. This rearrangement joins TRBV7-9 to TRBJ1-5; D might be TRBD1 (6 bases). The V end lost 8 bases, the J end lost 5 bases, and 13 bases lay between the germline ends. Germline V gene data show CDR1 as SEHNR and CDR2 as FQNEAQ (reference sequence). CDR3 size: 13 residues. This CDR3 reads CASRSGADQPQHF. The CDR3 coding sequence is TGTGCCAGCCGATCAGGGGCAGATCAGCCCCAGCATTTT.

Comment on this clonotype: The germline gene is not matched at one end of the junction; a read error may be the cause. The rearrangement uses TRBV13 and TRBJ1-1, with D hard to call. This CDR3 is built from 12 residues. Germline V CDR1 and CDR2: PRHDT, FYEKMQ (reference sequence). The CDR3 reads CASSLGDTEACF. CDR3 DNA: TGTGCCAGCAGCTTAGGGGATACTGAAGCTTGCTTT. Complete variable domain (other parts from reference TRBV13 and TRBJ1-1): AAGVIQSPRHLIKEKRETATLKCYPIPRHDTVYWYQQGPGQDPQFLISFYEKMQSDKGSIPDRFSAQQFSDYHSELNMSSLELGDSALYFCASSLGDTEACFGQGTRLTVV.

By share, this clonotype ranks as medium-sized. The J gene is TRBJ2-7, the V gene TRBV30; D may match TRBD1 or TRBD2 (5 bases each). The CDR3 has 14 residues. From germline, CDR1 is GTSNPN and CDR2 SVGIG (reference sequence). Trimming removed 6 bases at V and 7 bases at J, with 22 bases between. The CDR3 DNA follows: TGTGCCTGCACGACAGCCCCCGGCTCGGGAGAGCAGTACTTC. This gives the protein CACTTAPGSGEQYF.

There are many counts of this clonotype. The chain is built from TRBV28 and TRBJ1-6, with 9 bases that match TRBD1. The V gene's germline CDR1 is MDHEN and CDR2 SYDVKM. The CDR3 covers 15 residues. V gave up 5 bases and J gave up 8 bases; unmatched junction bases: 7. The CDR3 region has the DNA TGTGCCAGCAGTCAGACAGGGGGTATTTATTCACCCCTCCACTTT. Amino acids: CASSQTGGIYSPLHF.

The genes are TRBV4-1 and TRBJ1-3, with D possibly matching TRBD1 (5 bases). Germline-derived CDR1 and CDR2 are MGHRA and YSYEKL. The CDR3 has 15 amino acids. Trimming cost V 4 bases and J 1 base, with 11 bases left between them. CDR3 sequence: CASSRAGGSGNTIYF. CDR3 nucleotide sequence: TGCGCCAGCAGCCGGGCCGGGGGTTCTGGAAACACCATATATTTT.

This clonotype was seen a few times. A much larger clonotype is one base distant, so this may be a read error. The chain has TRBV7-9 and TRBJ2-2, with D perhaps being TRBD1 or TRBD2 (6 bases each). CDR3 size: 14 residues. Germline values: CDR1 SEHNR, CDR2 FQNEAQ (reference sequence). Trimming left V 11 bases short and J 6 bases short, with 19 bases between. CDR3 DNA sequence: TGTGCCGGGGGGAACAGGGAGGACGCCGGGGAGCTGTTTTTT. Encoded protein: CAGGNREDAGELFF.

This clonotype ranks as medium-sized. The genes are TRBV13 and TRBJ1-1; possible D gene TRBD1, 5 bases. Germline V gives CDR1 PRHDT, CDR2 FYEKMQ (reference sequence). V shed 1 base and J shed 7 bases, with 10 bases lying between them. The CDR3 runs 13 residues. For the CDR3, the DNA is TGTGCCAGCAGCTTAGAGGGGACGGTTGAAGCTTTCTTT. Amino acids: CASSLEGTVEAFF.

Many counts were recorded for this clonotype. V is TRBV27 and J is TRBJ2-3; 8 nucleotides match TRBD2. The V gene end was trimmed by 1 base and the J gene end by 2 bases; junction bases not matched to a gene: 5. Looked up from germline, CDR1 is MNHEY and CDR2 is SMNVEV (reference sequence). The CDR3 loop spans 16 amino acids. The CDR3 sequence is CASSLLTSASTDTQYF. The CDR3 DNA follows: TGTGCCAGCAGTTTATTGACTAGCGCATCCACAGATACGCAGTATTTT.

In this sample, this clonotype turned up many times. The rearrangement joins TRBV27 to TRBJ1-5; D is possibly TRBD1 (6 bases). V was pared by 4 bases and J by 7 bases, with 11 bases between. The CDR3 is 13 amino acids. Germline V gene data show CDR1 as MNHEY and CDR2 as SMNVEV (reference sequence). The CDR3 DNA reads as TGTGCCAGCAGTTGGGGGGCGAACCAGCCCCAGCATTTT. Protein: CASSWGANQPQHF.

The table lists this clonotype with many counts. The chain combines TRBV7-3 with TRBJ2-3; TRBD2 agrees at 8 bases. In germline, CDR1 is SGHTA, CDR2 FQGTGA. This CDR3 has 15 amino acids. Trimming removed 4 bases from V and 4 bases from J; junction bases left unmatched: 7. The CDR3 DNA is TGTGCCAGCAGCTCAAGCGGGAGATTTGCAGATACGCAGTATTTT. Its translation is CASSSSGRFADTQYF.

This chain links TRBV25-1 with TRBJ2-4, with 8 positions matching TRBD1. Germline values: CDR1 MGHDK, CDR2 SYGVNS. J was trimmed by 13 bases and V by 8 bases; bases with no gene match: 7. This CDR3 is built from 11 residues. CDR3 sequence (DNA): TGTGCCAGCGGATGGGGACAGGAACAGTACTTC. This translates into CASGWGQEQYF. The complete variable domain, with remaining parts taken from reference TRBV25-1 and TRBJ2-4, reads EADIYQTPRYLVIGTGKKITLECSQTMGHDKMYWYQQDPGMELHLIHYSYGVNSTEKGDLSSESTVSRIRTEHFPLTLESARPSHTSQYLCASGWGQEQYFGAGTRLSVL.

Only a few counts were recorded for this clonotype. This rearrangement joins TRBV4-2 to TRBJ2-1, with 10 bases that match TRBD2. CDR1 is LGHNA and CDR2 is YNFKEQ in the germline V gene. Trimming took 1 base from V and 6 from J; bases not matched to a gene: 9. The CDR3 sequence is 17 residues long. DNA of the CDR3: TGTGCCAGCAGCCAAGTACCAGCGGGAGGGCCGTTCAATGAGCAGTTCTTC. Translation: CASSQVPAGGPFNEQFF.

The sample holds many counts of this clonotype. This chain connects TRBV2 to TRBJ1-3; D gene ambiguous. Trimming pared 6 bases from V and 6 bases from J, leaving 9 bases between. The CDR3 extends over 12 amino acids. Per the germline V gene, CDR1 is SNHLY and CDR2 is FYNNEI. The CDR3 DNA follows: TGTGCCAGCAGGCCCGGGCAAAACACCATATATTTT. Translation gives CASRPGQNTIYF.